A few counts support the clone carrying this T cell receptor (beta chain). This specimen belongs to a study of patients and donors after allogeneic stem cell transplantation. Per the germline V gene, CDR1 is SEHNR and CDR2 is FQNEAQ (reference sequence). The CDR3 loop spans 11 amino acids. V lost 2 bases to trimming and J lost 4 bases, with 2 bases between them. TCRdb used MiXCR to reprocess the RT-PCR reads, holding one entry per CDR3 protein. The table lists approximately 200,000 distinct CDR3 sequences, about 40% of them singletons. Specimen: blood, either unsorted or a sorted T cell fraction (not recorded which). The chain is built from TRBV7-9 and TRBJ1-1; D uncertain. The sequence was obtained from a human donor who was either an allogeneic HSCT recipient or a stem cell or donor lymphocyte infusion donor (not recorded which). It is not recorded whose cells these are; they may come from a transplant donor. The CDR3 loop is CASSLTTEAFF. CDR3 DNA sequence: TGTGCCAGCAGCTTAACCACTGAAGCTTTCTTT. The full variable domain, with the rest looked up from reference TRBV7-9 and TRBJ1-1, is DTGVSQNPRHKITKRGQNVTFRCDPISEHNRLYWYRQTLGQGPEFLTYFQNEAQLEKSRLLSDRFSAERPKGSFSTLEIQRTEQGDSAMYLCASSLTTEAFFGQGTRLTVV.